A selection of T cell receptor beta chains follows, all from one sample in a study of blood T cell repertoires in COVID-19. Generated by immunoSEQ multiplex PCR, the TCRdb table keeps only in-frame clones and is missing some. This sample has about 97,000 clones; 65% to 85% occur once, and the top ten carry roughly 4.4%. Input material: peripheral blood. These receptor sequences come from a man aged 55 to 70 with acute or convalescent COVID-19. Each CDR3 is given with its conserved first and last residue. A D gene is named only where the DNA matches it firmly. For some rows the clone size is stated as once, few or many, or as a class when expanded; others skip it.

J | V | D | size | CDR3 | DNA
TRBJ2-5 | TRBV6-5 | NA | NA | CASGGTPRETQYF | TGTGCCAGCGGAGGGACTCCTAGAGAGACCCAGTACTTC
TRBJ2-7 | TRBV9 | TRBD2 | NA | CASSVGGLAGVWEQYF | TGTGCCAGCAGCGTAGGAGGACTAGCGGGAGTTTGGGAGCAGTACTTC
TRBJ2-5 | TRBV7-2 | NA | NA | CASSLDRAVASQYF | TGTGCCAGCAGCTTAGACAGGGCTGTGGCATCCCAGTACTTC
TRBJ2-2 | TRBV6-5 | NA | NA | CASSRRRANTGELFF | TGTGCCAGCAGTCGTCGGCGGGCGAACACCGGGGAGCTGTTTTTT
TRBJ2-7 | TRBV5-1 | TRBD1 | NA | CASSPGTGYYEQYF | TGCGCCAGCAGCCCCGGGACAGGGTACTACGAGCAGTACTTC
TRBJ2-2 | TRBV5-5 | NA | NA | CASSPPTGLNTGELFF | TGTGCCAGCAGCCCCCCGACAGGACTTAACACCGGGGAGCTGTTTTTT
TRBJ2-3 | TRBV28 | TRBD1 | NA | CASSLSGTGPDTQYF | TGTGCCAGCAGTTTATCCGGGACAGGGCCAGATACGCAGTATTTT
TRBJ2-1 | TRBV2 | NA | once | CASSEGLEQFF | TGTGCCAGCAGTGAAGGGCTTGAGCAGTTCTTC
TRBJ2-7 | TRBV3-1/TRBV3-2 | TRBD1 | NA | CASSQVNRGGHAEQYF | TGTGCCAGCAGCCAAGTAAACAGGGGTGGCCACGCGGAGCAGTACTTC
TRBJ1-1 | TRBV7-9 | NA | NA | CASSLRQNTEAFF | TGTGCCAGCAGCCTGAGACAGAACACTGAAGCTTTCTTT
TRBJ1-1 | TRBV4-1 | TRBD1 | NA | CASSPDRMNTEAFF | TGCGCCAGCAGCCCGGACAGGATGAACACTGAAGCTTTCTTT
TRBJ2-7 | TRBV6-1 | NA | NA | CASVPQGSYEQYF | TGTGCCAGCGTACCACAGGGATCCTACGAGCAGTACTTC
TRBJ2-5 | TRBV7-2 | NA | NA | CASSLAGGTQETQYF | TGTGCCAGCAGCTTAGCGGGAGGGACACAAGAGACCCAGTACTTC
TRBJ1-1 | TRBV4-1 | TRBD1 | NA | CASSQFHTGVATEAFF | TGCGCCAGCAGCCAATTTCACACAGGGGTGGCCACTGAAGCTTTCTTT
TRBJ2-1 | TRBV7-9 | NA | once | CASSPGQYSYNEQFF | TGTGCCAGCAGCCCGGGACAATACTCCTACAATGAGCAGTTCTTC
TRBJ1-1 | TRBV18 | TRBD1 | NA | CASSFPTGVTEAFF | TGTGCCAGCTCATTCCCGACAGGGGTCACTGAAGCTTTCTTT
TRBJ2-7 | TRBV5-1 | NA | NA | CASSLGGTGRLEQYF | TGCGCCAGCAGCTTGGGGGGAACAGGGCGGCTTGAGCAGTACTTC
TRBJ2-1 | TRBV7-2 | TRBD1 | NA | CASSFRTGTDNEQFF | TGTGCCAGCAGCTTCCGGACAGGGACGGACAATGAGCAGTTCTTC
TRBJ1-6 | TRBV7-2 | TRBD1 | NA | CASSARDRGNSPLHF | TGTGCCAGCAGCGCACGGGACAGGGGTAATTCACCCCTCCACTTT
TRBJ2-2 | TRBV24-1 | NA | NA | CATSDLRGHWNTGELFF | TGTGCCACCAGTGATTTGCGGGGACACTGGAACACCGGGGAGCTGTTTTTT
TRBJ2-1 | TRBV10-3 | NA | NA | CAISESDSNNEQFF | TGTGCCATCAGTGAGTCCGACAGTAACAATGAGCAGTTCTTC
TRBJ2-4 | TRBV3-1/TRBV3-2 | NA | NA | CASSQVPKRETPDF | TGTGCCAGCAGCCAAGTTCCTAAACGGGAGACCCCAGACTTC
TRBJ2-2 | TRBV29-1 | NA | NA | CSVDQGYTGELFF | TGCAGCGTTGACCAGGGTTACACCGGGGAGCTGTTTTTT
TRBJ1-2 | TRBV28 | TRBD1 | NA | CASSSTGGGSGYGYTF | TGTGCCAGCAGTTCGACAGGGGGCGGTTCAGGCTATGGCTACACCTTC
TRBJ2-2 | TRBV7-3 | NA | once | CASSLRGSGTGELFF | TGTGCCAGCAGCTTACGGGGGAGTGGGACCGGGGAGCTGTTTTTT
TRBJ1-1 | TRBV6-5 | TRBD1 | once | CASWGQGSYAEAFF | TGTGCCAGTTGGGGACAGGGGAGTTACGCTGAAGCTTTCTTT
TRBJ1-2 | TRBV6-5 | NA | NA | CASSYSSNYGYTF | TGTGCCAGCAGTTACTCCTCTAACTATGGCTACACCTTC
TRBJ2-1 | TRBV3-1/TRBV3-2 | TRBD1 | NA | CASSLTGYNEQFF | TGTGCCAGCAGCCTGACAGGGTACAATGAGCAGTTCTTC
TRBJ2-7 | TRBV6-5 | TRBD1 | NA | CASRTGSSYEQYF | TGTGCCAGCAGGACAGGGAGCTCCTACGAGCAGTACTTC